Listed below are T cell receptor beta chains from one sample, sequenced in a study of siplizumab effects on memory and regulatory T cells. The table came from immunoSEQ multiplex PCR; TCRdb's copy has only in-frame clones and leaves some out. The table includes about 50,000 clones, over 90% detected once. Sequencing was performed on CD8+ T cells sorted from blood. These receptors originate from a human donor in good health. Both conserved end residues are part of each CDR3. The D gene is left open where the match is weak. Expanded clones are given a class, and other clones once, few, many or no size at all.

-	-	TRBV11-2	TRBJ1-5	TGTGCCAGCAGCTTAGATTTGAGGGGGTGGCAGCCCCAGCATTTT	CASSLDLRGWQPQHF
-	-	TRBV10-1	TRBJ2-2	TGCGCCAGCAGTACAGGGATTAACACCGGGGAGCTGTTTTTT	CASSTGINTGELFF
-	TRBD1	TRBV10-3	TRBJ1-2	TGTGCCATCAGTGATCGGACAGGGGACTATGGCTACACCTTC	CAISDRTGDYGYTF
-	-	TRBV5-6	TRBJ2-1	TGTGCCAGCAGCTTGCCGGTCCTAGTCTCCCCCCATGAGCAGTTCTTC	CASSLPVLVSPHEQFF
-	-	TRBV5-4	TRBJ2-7	TGTGCCTCTAGTGGGGGGTCGGTATACGAGCAGTACTTC	CASSGGSVYEQYF
-	-	TRBV6-5	TRBJ2-3	TGTGCCAGCTGTCTCGACAGGTCCACAGATACGCAGTATTTT	CASCLDRSTDTQYF
once	-	TRBV11-2	TRBJ2-2	TGTGCCAGCAGATGGTATGGCGCCGGGGAGCTGTTTTTT	CASRWYGAGELFF
-	TRBD1	TRBV5-8	TRBJ2-7	TGTGCCAGCAGAAAAGGACAGGTAAACTACGAGCAGTACTTC	CASRKGQVNYEQYF
-	-	TRBV29-1	TRBJ2-7	TGCAGCGTTGGCGGGACCTACGAGCAGTACTTC	CSVGGTYEQYF
-	TRBD2	TRBV14	TRBJ2-1	TGTGCCAGCAGCCAACCCGGACTAGCTGAGGATGAGCAGTTCTTC	CASSQPGLAEDEQFF
-	TRBD1	TRBV16	TRBJ1-5	TGTGCCAGCAGCCAAGGACAGGTCAATCAGCCCCAGCATTTT	CASSQGQVNQPQHF
-	TRBD2	TRBV27	TRBJ2-2	TGTGCCAGCAGTTTATATGCGGGAGGAGCCGGGGAGCTGTTTTTT	CASSLYAGGAGELFF
-	-	TRBV28	TRBJ2-7	TGTGCCAGCAGTGTGGGTTCCTACGAGCAGTACTTC	CASSVGSYEQYF
-	-	TRBV27	TRBJ2-6	TGTGCCAGCAGTTTGGCTGGGGCCAACGTCCTGACTTTC	CASSLAGANVLTF
-	-	TRBV6-5	TRBJ1-2	TGTGCCAGCAGTCCGGACAGCTTCTATGGCTACACCTTC	CASSPDSFYGYTF
-	-	TRBV5-1	TRBJ1-1	TGCGCCAGCAGCTTGGAGACATTGAACACTGAAGCTTTCTTT	CASSLETLNTEAFF
-	TRBD1	TRBV5-1	TRBJ1-1	TGCGCCAGCAGGACAGGGGCTACTGAAGCTTTCTTT	CASRTGATEAFF
-	TRBD2	TRBV6-5	TRBJ2-3	TGTGCCACCCGGGGGGATAGCACAGATACGCAGTATTTT	CATRGDSTDTQYF
-	-	TRBV7-9	TRBJ2-1	TGTGCCAGCAGCCCTCCTTACGGGGAGCAGTTCTTC	CASSPPYGEQFF
once	-	TRBV28	TRBJ2-1	TGTGCCAGCAGTTTTTACTACAATGAGCAGTTCTTC	CASSFYYNEQFF
once	-	TRBV4-1	TRBJ2-3	TGCGCCAGCAGCCAGGCCGGACAGAGAGGATCAGCGGATACGCAGTATTTT	CASSQAGQRGSADTQYF
once	-	TRBV27	TRBJ2-4	TGTGCCAGCAGTTCGACAATCAGAGCCAAAAACATTCAGTACTTC	CASSSTIRAKNIQYF
-	TRBD2	TRBV7-9	TRBJ2-1	TGTGCCAGCAGCTTTTCCGGGACTAGACACAATGAGCAGTTCTTC	CASSFSGTRHNEQFF
once	-	TRBV27	TRBJ2-1	TGTGCCAGCAGTCCCCTGTCCGATCTGCTCTCCTACAATGAGCAGTTCTTC	CASSPLSDLLSYNEQFF
-	TRBD1	TRBV28	TRBJ2-5	TGTGCCAGCATGCCGGGACAGGAAGAGACCCAGTACTTC	CASMPGQEETQYF
-	-	TRBV2	TRBJ1-2	TGTGCCAGGACCTTGGGCAATGGCTACACCTTC	CARTLGNGYTF
-	-	TRBV25-1	TRBJ1-1	TGTGCCAGCAGTGGGCTCACACGAAACACTGAAGCTTTCTTT	CASSGLTRNTEAFF
-	-	TRBV19	TRBJ1-1	TGTGCCAGTAGTACCCAGGGAATTACTGAAGCTTTCTTT	CASSTQGITEAFF
few	TRBD2	TRBV6-4	TRBJ2-2	TGTGCCAGCAGTGACTCGACTAGCGGGAACACCGGGGAGCTGTTTTTT	CASSDSTSGNTGELFF
once	-	TRBV14	TRBJ1-2	TGTGCCAGCAGCCAGTGGGCCACGGATGGCTACACCTTC	CASSQWATDGYTF
-	-	TRBV28	TRBJ2-1	TGTGCCAGCAATACATTGTTGGGGTTCCATGAGCAGTTCTTC	CASNTLLGFHEQFF
-	-	TRBV30	TRBJ2-7	TGTGCCTGGGGGAGGGGGTCCTACGAGCAGTACTTC	CAWGRGSYEQYF
once	TRBD1	TRBV2	TRBJ1-2	TGTGCCAGAAACAGGGGGGACTATGGCTACACCTTC	CARNRGDYGYTF
-	-	TRBV7-8	TRBJ2-1	TGTGCCAGCAGCTCCCGACTCCTAGTTGAGCAGTTCTTC	CASSSRLLVEQFF
-	-	TRBV12-5	TRBJ1-5	TGTGCTAGTGGTTTGGACCTCAATCAGCCCCAGCATTTT	CASGLDLNQPQHF
-	-	TRBV7-9	TRBJ2-7	TGTGCCAGCAGCTTAGATGCAGGGCCTCACGAGCAGTACTTC	CASSLDAGPHEQYF
-	-	TRBV19	TRBJ2-2	TGTGCCAGTAGTATCGGGCTGTTCGGGGAGCTGTTTTTT	CASSIGLFGELFF
-	-	TRBV11-2	TRBJ2-3	TGTGCCAGCAGCCCAAGGTCCCCAGATACGCAGTATTTT	CASSPRSPDTQYF
-	-	TRBV7-6	TRBJ2-7	TGTGCCAGCAGCTTGGGGAGATCCTACGAGCAGTACTTC	CASSLGRSYEQYF
-	-	TRBV20-1	TRBJ2-7	TGCAGCGGCCGGGAACTCTACGAGCAGTACTTC	CSGRELYEQYF
-	TRBD1	TRBV2	TRBJ1-1	TGTGCCAGCAGTGATGAGAGGGGGCTGAACACTGAAGCTTTCTTT	CASSDERGLNTEAFF
-	-	TRBV6-1	TRBJ1-5	TGTGCCAGCAGTGATGAGTTCCAGCCCCAGCATTTT	CASSDEFQPQHF
once	-	TRBV15	TRBJ2-5	TGTGCCACCAGCAGCGGGGTTAGGGTTGGAGGAACCCAGTACTTC	CATSSGVRVGGTQYF
-	-	TRBV7-6	TRBJ2-7	TGTGCCAGCAGCTTGACGGGAACCTACGAGCAGTACTTC	CASSLTGTYEQYF